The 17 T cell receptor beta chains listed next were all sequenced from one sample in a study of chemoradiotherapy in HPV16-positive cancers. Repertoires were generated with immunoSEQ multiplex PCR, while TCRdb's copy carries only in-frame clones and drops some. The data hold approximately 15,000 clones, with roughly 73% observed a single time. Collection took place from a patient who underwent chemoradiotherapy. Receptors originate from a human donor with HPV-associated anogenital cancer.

The CDR3 region has the DNA TGTGCCAGCAATCAAATCCAGTCTAATGAAAAACTGTTTTTT. Amino acid sequence: CASNQIQSNEKLFF. The J gene is TRBJ1-4, the V gene TRBV2; D uncertain. The CDR3 runs 14 residues. Germline CDR1 reads SNHLY; CDR2 reads FYNNEI. Trimming left V 7 bases short and J 3 bases short, with 12 bases between.

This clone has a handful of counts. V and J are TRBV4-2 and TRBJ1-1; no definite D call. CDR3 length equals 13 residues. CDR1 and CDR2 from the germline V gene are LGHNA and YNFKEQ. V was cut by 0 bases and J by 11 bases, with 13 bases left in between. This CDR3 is CASSQEEGRWAFF. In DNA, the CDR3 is TGTGCCAGCAGCCAAGAAGAAGGGCGTTGGGCTTTCTTT.

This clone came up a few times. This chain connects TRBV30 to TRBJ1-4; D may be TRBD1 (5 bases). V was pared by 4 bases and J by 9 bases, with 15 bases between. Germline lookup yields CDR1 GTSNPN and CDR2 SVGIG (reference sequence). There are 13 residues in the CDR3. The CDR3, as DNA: TGTGCCTGGACCGGGACGGATTCGCAAAAACTGTTTTTT. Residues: CAWTGTDSQKLFF.

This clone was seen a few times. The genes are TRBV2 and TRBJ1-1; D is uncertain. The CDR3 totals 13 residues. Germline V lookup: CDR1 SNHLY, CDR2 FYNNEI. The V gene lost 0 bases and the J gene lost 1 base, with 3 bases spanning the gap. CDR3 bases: TGTGCCAGCAGTGAAGCAGGGAACACTGAAGCTTTCTTT. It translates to CASSEAGNTEAFF.

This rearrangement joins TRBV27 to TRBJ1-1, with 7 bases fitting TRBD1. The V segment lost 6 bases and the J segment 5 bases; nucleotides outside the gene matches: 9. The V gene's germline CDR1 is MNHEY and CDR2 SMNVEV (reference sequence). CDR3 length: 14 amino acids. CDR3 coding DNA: TGTGCCAGCAGGAAGAACAGGGGATGGACTGAAGCTTTCTTT. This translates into CASRKNRGWTEAFF.

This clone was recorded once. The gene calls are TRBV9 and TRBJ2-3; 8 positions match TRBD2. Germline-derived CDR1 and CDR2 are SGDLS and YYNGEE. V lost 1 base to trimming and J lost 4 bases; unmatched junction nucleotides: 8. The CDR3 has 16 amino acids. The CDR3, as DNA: TGTGCCAGCAGCGTATCCGGGACTAGTCGCTCAGATACGCAGTATTTT. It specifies CASSVSGTSRSDTQYF.

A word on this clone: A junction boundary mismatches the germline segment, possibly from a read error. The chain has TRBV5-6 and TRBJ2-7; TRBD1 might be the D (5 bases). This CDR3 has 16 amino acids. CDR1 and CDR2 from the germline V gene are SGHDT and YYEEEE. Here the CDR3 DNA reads TGTGTCAGCAGCCCACTACAGGTGCCCCTGTCCTACGAGCAGTACTTC. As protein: CVSSPLQVPLSYEQYF.

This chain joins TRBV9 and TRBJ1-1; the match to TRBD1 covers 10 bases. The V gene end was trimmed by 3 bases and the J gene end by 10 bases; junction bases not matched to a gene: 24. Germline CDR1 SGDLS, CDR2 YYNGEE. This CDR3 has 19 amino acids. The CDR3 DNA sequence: TGTGCCAGCAGCGGTCCACCCGGGACAGGGGTTGGGAGTCGGGTTGTAGCTTTCTTT. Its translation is CASSGPPGTGVGSRVVAFF.

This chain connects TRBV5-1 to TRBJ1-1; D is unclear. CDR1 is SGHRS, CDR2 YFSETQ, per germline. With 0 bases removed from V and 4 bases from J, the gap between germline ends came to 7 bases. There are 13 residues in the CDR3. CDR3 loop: CASSLAGFTEAFF. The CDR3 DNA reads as TGCGCCAGCAGCTTGGCAGGTTTCACTGAAGCTTTCTTT.

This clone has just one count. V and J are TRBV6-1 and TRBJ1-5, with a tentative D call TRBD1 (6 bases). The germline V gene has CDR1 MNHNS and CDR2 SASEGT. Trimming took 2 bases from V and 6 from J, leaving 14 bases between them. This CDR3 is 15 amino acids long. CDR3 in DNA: TGTGCCAGCAGTGAACTAACAGGGCCGGGTCAGCCCCAGCATTTT. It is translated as CASSELTGPGQPQHF.

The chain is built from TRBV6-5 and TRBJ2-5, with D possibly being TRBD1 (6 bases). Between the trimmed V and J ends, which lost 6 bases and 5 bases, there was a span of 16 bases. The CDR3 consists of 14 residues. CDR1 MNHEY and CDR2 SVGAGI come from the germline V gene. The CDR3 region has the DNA TGTGCCAGCAGCCTCCGACAGGCCGCGGAGACCCAGTACTTC. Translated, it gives CASSLRQAAETQYF.

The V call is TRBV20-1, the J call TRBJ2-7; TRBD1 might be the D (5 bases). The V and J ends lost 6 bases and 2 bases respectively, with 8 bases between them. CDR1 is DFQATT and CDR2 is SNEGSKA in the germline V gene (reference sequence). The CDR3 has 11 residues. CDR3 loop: CSALGAYEQYF. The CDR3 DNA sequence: TGCAGTGCCTTAGGGGCCTACGAGCAGTACTTC.

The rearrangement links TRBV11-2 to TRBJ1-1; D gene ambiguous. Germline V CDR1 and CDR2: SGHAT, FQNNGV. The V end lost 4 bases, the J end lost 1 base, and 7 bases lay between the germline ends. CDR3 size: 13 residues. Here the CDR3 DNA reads TGTGCCAGCAGCTGGGGTAGGAACACTGAAGCTTTCTTT. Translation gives CASSWGRNTEAFF. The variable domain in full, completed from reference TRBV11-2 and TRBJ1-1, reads EAGVAQSPRYKIIEKRQSVAFWCNPISGHATLYWYQQILGQGPKLLIQFQNNGVVDDSQLPKDRFSAERLKGVDSTLKIQPAKLEDSAVYLCASSWGRNTEAFFGQGTRLTVV.

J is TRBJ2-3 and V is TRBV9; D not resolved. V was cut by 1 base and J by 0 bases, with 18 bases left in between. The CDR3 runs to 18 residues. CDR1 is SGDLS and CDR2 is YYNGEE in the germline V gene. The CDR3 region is CASSVMPPEQTSTDTQYF. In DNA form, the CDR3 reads TGTGCCAGCAGCGTAATGCCTCCAGAACAAACTAGCACAGATACGCAGTATTTT.

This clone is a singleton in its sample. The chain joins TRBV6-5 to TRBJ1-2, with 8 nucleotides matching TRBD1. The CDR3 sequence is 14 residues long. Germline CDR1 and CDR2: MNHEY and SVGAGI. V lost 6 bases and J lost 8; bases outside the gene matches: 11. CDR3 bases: TGTGCCAGCAGCCCCAGACAGGGGAAGAGAGGCTACACCTTC. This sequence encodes CASSPRQGKRGYTF.

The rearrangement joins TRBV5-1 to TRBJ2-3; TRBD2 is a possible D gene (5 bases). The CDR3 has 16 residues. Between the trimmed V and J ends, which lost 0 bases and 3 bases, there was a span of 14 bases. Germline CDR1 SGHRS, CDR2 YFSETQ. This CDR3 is CASSLGFGRGTDTQYF. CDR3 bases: TGCGCCAGCAGCTTGGGGTTTGGGAGAGGGACAGATACGCAGTATTTT.

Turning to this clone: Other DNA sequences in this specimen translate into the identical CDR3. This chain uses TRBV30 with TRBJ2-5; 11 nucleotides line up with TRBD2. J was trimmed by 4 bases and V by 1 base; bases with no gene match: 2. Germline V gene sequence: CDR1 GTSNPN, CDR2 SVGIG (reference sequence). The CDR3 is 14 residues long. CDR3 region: CAWSGLAGGETQYF. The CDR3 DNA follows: TGTGCCTGGAGTGGGCTAGCGGGGGGAGAGACCCAGTACTTC.